This TCR beta chain comes out of a study of T cell changes during pregnancy in multiple sclerosis. Produced via immunoSEQ multiplex PCR; TCRdb's table is partial and in-frame only. Here the sample spans about 100,000 clones, 85% to 95% being singletons. Germline loops: CDR1 KGHSY, CDR2 FQNENV. Trimming pared 5 bases from V and 5 bases from J, leaving 15 bases between. The CDR3 extends over 14 amino acids. This material consisted of peripheral blood, taken in the second trimester of pregnancy. The V gene is TRBV16, the J gene TRBJ1-1, with a weak D call TRBD1 (5 bases). The receptor's source is a female donor with multiple sclerosis, enrolled in a pregnancy study. The chain's CDR3 is CASSRGYRSTEAFF. The CDR3 nucleotides read TGTGCCAGCAGCAGGGGCTACAGAAGTACTGAAGCTTTCTTT.